The present T cell receptor (beta chain) was sequenced within a study of tumor-infiltrating lymphocytes in primary liver carcinoma. Study at large: Patients diagnosed with primary liver carcinoma received treatment through surgical resection. Tumors, staged T1-T3 N0M0, spanned about 4 to 10 cm. The patients, men and women alike, were aged 30 to 69 years.

Germline DNA was also extracted, and blood RNA was taken from unsorted whole blood. It was before surgery that approximately 4.3 milliliters of peripheral blood were collected. This CDR3 has 15 residues. With 1 base removed from V and 5 bases from J, the gap between germline ends came to 15 bases. CDR1 is SGHRS and CDR2 is YFSETQ in the germline V gene. Priming with a constant-region primer yielded TCR beta cDNA from about 540 ng total RNA. Sequencing libraries for TCR beta derived from three nested multiplex PCR rounds that used slightly modified ARM-PCR. In the first two PCR rounds, TRBV1-TRBV30 forward primers were paired with a C-beta reverse primer, and each round lasted about 9 cycles. MiXCR, applied by TCRdb to the multiplex PCR reads, yields one record per CDR3 protein. The sample includes 320,000 or so distinct CDR3 sequences, over 55% seen only once; the top ten take roughly 9%.

The TCR sequence derives from a middle-aged man with primary liver carcinoma and hepatitis B virus infection. The sample was peripheral blood. This rearrangement joins TRBV5-1 to TRBJ1-1, with a weak D call TRBD1 (5 bases). CDR3 bases: TGCGCCAGCAGCTTGCAGACAAGGGGCGAGACTGAAGCTTTCTTT. Its translation: CASSLQTRGETEAFF.